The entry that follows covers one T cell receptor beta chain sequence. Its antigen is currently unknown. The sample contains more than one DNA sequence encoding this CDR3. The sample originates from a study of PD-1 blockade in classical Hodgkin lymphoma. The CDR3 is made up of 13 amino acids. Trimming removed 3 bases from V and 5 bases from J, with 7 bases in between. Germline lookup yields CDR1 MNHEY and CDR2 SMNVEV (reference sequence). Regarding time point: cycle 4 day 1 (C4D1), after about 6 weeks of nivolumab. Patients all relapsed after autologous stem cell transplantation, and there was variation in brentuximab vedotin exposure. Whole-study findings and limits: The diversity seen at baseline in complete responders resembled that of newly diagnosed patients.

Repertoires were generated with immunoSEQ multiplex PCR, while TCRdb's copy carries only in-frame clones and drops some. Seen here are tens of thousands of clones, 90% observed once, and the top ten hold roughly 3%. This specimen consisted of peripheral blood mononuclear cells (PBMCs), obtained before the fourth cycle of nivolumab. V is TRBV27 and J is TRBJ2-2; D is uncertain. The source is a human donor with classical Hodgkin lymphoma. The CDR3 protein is CASSLLETGELFF. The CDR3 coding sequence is TGTGCCAGCAGTTTGTTGGAGACCGGGGAGCTGTTTTTT.